This T cell receptor beta chain was sequenced during a study of control samples from healthy donors and cancer patients. The germline V gene encodes CDR1 WSHSY and CDR2 SAAADI. V lost 0 bases, J lost 13 bases, and 7 bases stayed unmatched. This CDR3 comprises 14 residues. Profiled with immunoSEQ multiplex PCR; TCRdb holds only in-frame clones, not every one. The sample includes under 150,000 clones, around 86% of them seen just once. This sequence was found in a man in his forties or fifties in good health. The V gene is TRBV10-2, the J gene TRBJ2-3; the match to TRBD2 covers 10 bases. Sample: blood. The chain's CDR3 is CASSESLAGLQEYF. As DNA, the CDR3 is TGCGCCAGCAGTGAGTCACTAGCGGGGTTACAGGAGTATTTT.